A single sample is the source of the 17 T cell receptor beta chains below, sequenced in a study of blood T cell repertoires in COVID-19 (dated by TCRdb to the early 2020s). Library preparation was by the immunoSEQ multiplex PCR assay. The clones in this table, taken by TCRdb from immuneACCESS, are in-frame only. Not every clone is retained; where verified, under half of the shortfall comes from an unresolved V gene, and the cause of the rest is unknown. The sample table records tens of thousands of clones; about 88% of these occur just once. About a fifth of the sample lies in the top ten. The sequencing input was peripheral blood. The receptors come from a woman in her fifties or sixties with active or convalescent COVID-19.

The J gene is TRBJ2-2, the V gene TRBV5-6; D remains ambiguous. Per the germline V gene, CDR1 is SGHDT and CDR2 is YYEEEE. This CDR3 has 15 residues. Trimming removed 0 bases at V and 1 base at J, with 7 bases between. Written as DNA, the CDR3 is TGTGCCAGCAGCTTGGTTGGCTTGAACACCGGGGAGCTGTTTTTT. It yields the protein CASSLVGLNTGELFF.

This rearrangement joins TRBV27 to TRBJ1-2; weak D call: TRBD1 (6 bases). Germline loops: CDR1 MNHEY, CDR2 SMNVEV (reference sequence). The CDR3 runs 14 residues. V was clipped by 3 bases and J by 9 bases, with 17 bases between them. CDR3 in amino acids: CASSLETGDPSYTF. CDR3 nucleotides: TGTGCCAGCAGTTTGGAGACAGGCGACCCCAGCTACACCTTC.

The gene calls are TRBV10-2 and TRBJ2-4; TRBD1 matches at 10 bases. CDR1 is WSHSY, CDR2 SAAADI, per germline. The CDR3 runs to 21 residues. Losses at the gene ends were 7 bases for V and 0 bases for J; bases not matched to a gene: 21. In DNA, the CDR3 is TGCGCCAGCACGGGATCGGCGACAGGGGGCCTCACGGGACTAGCCAAAAACATTCAGTACTTC. Residues: CASTGSATGGLTGLAKNIQYF.

The CDR3 loop is CSVIRQETQYF. The DNA of the CDR3 is TGCAGTGTTATCCGCCAAGAGACCCAGTACTTC. The chain joins TRBV20-1 to TRBJ2-5; D gene ambiguous. Germline CDR1 reads DFQATT; CDR2 reads SNEGSKA (reference sequence). The CDR3 runs to 11 residues. The V end lost 7 bases, the J end lost 1 base, and 7 bases lay between the germline ends.

V gene TRBV2 combines with J gene TRBJ1-2; 9 bases match TRBD1. The CDR3 extends over 16 amino acids. V trimming: 4 bases; J trimming: 5 bases; junction bases outside the gene matches: 11. Germline CDR1 reads SNHLY; CDR2 reads FYNNEI. The CDR3 reads CASSGTGAAKGYGYTF. The CDR3, as DNA: TGTGCCAGCAGTGGGACAGGGGCAGCCAAGGGGTATGGCTACACCTTC.

In its sample, this clone was seen once. The chain carries TRBV7-6 and TRBJ1-1, with 8 bases matching TRBD1. V lost 1 base to trimming and J lost 0 bases; unmatched junction nucleotides: 4. CDR1 and CDR2 from the germline V gene are SGHVS and FNYEAQ. This CDR3 has 16 amino acids. CDR3 nucleotides: TGTGCCAGCAGCTTAGGCAGGGGGCGAATGAACACTGAAGCTTTCTTT. Translation gives CASSLGRGRMNTEAFF.

The chain recombines TRBV30 with TRBJ2-7; TRBD2 aligns across 14 bases. The germline CDR1 and CDR2 sequences are GTSNPN and SVGIG (reference sequence). The CDR3 has 16 amino acids. The trim removed 0 bases at V and 2 bases at J, leaving 3 bases unmatched. The CDR3 coding sequence is TGTGCCTGGAGTGTAGGGGGACTAGCGGGAGCCTACGAGCAGTACTTC. Translating it yields CAWSVGGLAGAYEQYF.

The gene calls are TRBV29-1 and TRBJ1-2; D is undetermined. The germline V gene encodes CDR1 SQVTM and CDR2 ANQGSEA. Trimming cost V 7 bases and J 4 bases, with 10 bases left between them. The CDR3 is 11 residues long. CDR3 coding DNA: TGCAGCGGGAGTTTCGGCTATGGCTACACCTTC. It encodes CSGSFGYGYTF.

The CDR3 DNA follows: TGTGCCAGCAAGAGAACTACCGTTACGCAGTATTTT. The encoded protein is CASKRTTVTQYF. The chain recombines TRBV2 with TRBJ2-3, with no clear D. Trimming cost V 7 bases and J 8 bases, with 13 bases left between them. CDR1 and CDR2 (germline): SNHLY, FYNNEI. CDR3 length equals 12 residues.

The CDR3 bases are TGTGCCAGCAGCCAATATCGCGCTAGCGGGAGCGCCCCCAGCTACGAGCAGTACTTC. Residues: CASSQYRASGSAPSYEQYF. The chain uses TRBV16 and TRBJ2-7; 10 bases fit TRBD2. Germline trimming cut 1 base from V and 3 bases from J; bases unmatched to any gene: 15. Germline CDR1 reads KGHSY; CDR2 reads FQNENV. The CDR3 has 19 residues.

The genes are TRBV19 and TRBJ2-1; TRBD1 is a possible D gene (6 bases). This CDR3 has 13 residues. The V end was cut by 7 bases, the J end by 9 bases, with 16 bases between. CDR1 LNHDA and CDR2 SQIVND come from the germline V gene (reference sequence). The CDR3 reads CASISSGEGEQFF. CDR3 nucleotides: TGTGCCAGTATCTCTTCAGGGGAAGGTGAGCAGTTCTTC.

Within the sample, this clone is medium-sized. Here the CDR3 reads CASSWRTGASYEQYF. The DNA for the CDR3 is TGTGCCAGCAGCTGGAGGACAGGGGCCTCCTACGAGCAGTACTTC. The chain combines TRBV11-2 with TRBJ2-7; 9 positions match TRBD1. Losses at the gene ends were 4 bases for V and 0 bases for J; bases not matched to a gene: 4. The CDR3 has 15 residues. Germline V gene sequence: CDR1 SGHAT, CDR2 FQNNGV.

The V and J genes are TRBV29-1 and TRBJ2-7; 9 nucleotides match TRBD1. The CDR3 consists of 13 residues. V trimming: 6 bases; J trimming: 3 bases; junction bases outside the gene matches: 6. In germline, CDR1 is SQVTM, CDR2 ANQGSEA. The CDR3 DNA sequence: TGCAGCGTCCGGACAGGGGAGGTCTACGAGCAGTACTTC. It specifies CSVRTGEVYEQYF.

The rearrangement uses TRBV2 and TRBJ1-2; TRBD1 is a possible D gene (5 bases). V was cut by 5 bases and J by 4 bases, with 11 bases left in between. Germline V gene data show CDR1 as SNHLY and CDR2 as FYNNEI. The CDR3 totals 13 residues. In DNA form, the CDR3 reads TGTGCCAGCAGTTTTCAAAGGGGCTATGGCTACACCTTC. It yields the protein CASSFQRGYGYTF.

This sequence joins TRBV5-1 and TRBJ2-1; 9 nucleotides line up with TRBD1. CDR3 size: 17 residues. Trimming at V came to 2 bases and at J to 8 bases, leaving 14 bases not matched to a gene. Germline V CDR1 and CDR2: SGHRS, YFSETQ. The CDR3 DNA follows: TGCGCCAGCAGCTTACACCGCCGGGACAGGGTTAACGATGAGCAGTTCTTC. Protein: CASSLHRRDRVNDEQFF.

This clone appeared once. The chain couples TRBV2 to TRBJ1-2; 11 nucleotides line up with TRBD1. V lost 7 bases and J lost 5; bases outside the gene matches: 6. CDR1 is SNHLY, CDR2 FYNNEI, per germline. There are 14 residues in the CDR3. In DNA, the CDR3 is TGTGCCAGCAACCCCGGACAGGGGGCTTATGGCTACACCTTC. It is translated as CASNPGQGAYGYTF.

V gene TRBV7-9 combines with J gene TRBJ2-7, with TRBD2 matching over 16 bases. V was pared by 3 bases and J by 3 bases, with 8 bases of the junction left unmatched. Germline CDR1 reads SEHNR; CDR2 reads FQNEAQ (reference sequence). This CDR3 has 18 amino acids. This CDR3 reads CASSLDGGLAGGLYEQYF. As DNA, the CDR3 is TGTGCCAGCAGCTTGGACGGGGGACTAGCGGGAGGGCTCTACGAGCAGTACTTC.